The rows below give T cell receptor beta chains drawn from one sample of a study of T-cell memory formation after mild COVID-19. One entry per CDR3 protein results from TCRdb running MiXCR on the 5' RACE reads. The sample lists about 400,000 distinct CDR3 sequences; 20% to 30% were seen once. The specimen was PBMCs or a T cell subset sorted from them (not recorded which). The origin of the receptors is an adult woman who had mild COVID-19 (a few samples of this study predate the infection). Cell type and time point are not known. CDR3s include the opening cysteine and the closing phenylalanine or tryptophan. D genes are given only for firm matches. The size field is filled for only some rows; it gives once, few, many or a size class.

V gene: TRBV20-1
clone size: -
J gene: TRBJ2-3
D gene: TRBD2
CDR3 DNA: TGCAGTGCTAGACCCACTAGCGCGGCCGGATATACGCAGTATTTT
CDR3 protein: CSARPTSAAGYTQYF

V gene: TRBV9
clone size: -
J gene: TRBJ2-1
D gene: TRBD2
CDR3 DNA: TGTGCCAGCAGCGCCCTGGGGACTAGCGGGTTTAATGAGCAGTTCTTC
CDR3 protein: CASSALGTSGFNEQFF

V gene: TRBV7-9
clone size: -
J gene: TRBJ1-3
D gene: -
CDR3 DNA: TGTGCCAGCAGGGCCAACGCAGGTGGAAACACCATATATTTT
CDR3 protein: CASRANAGGNTIYF

V gene: TRBV5-1
clone size: -
J gene: TRBJ2-2
D gene: -
CDR3 DNA: TGCGCCAGCAGCGTTAATACAGTCGCGAACACCGGGGAGCTGTTTTTT
CDR3 protein: CASSVNTVANTGELFF

V gene: TRBV29-1
clone size: -
J gene: TRBJ2-5
D gene: -
CDR3 DNA: TGCAGCGGCGGGACAGCCCAAGAGACCCAGTACTTC
CDR3 protein: CSGGTAQETQYF

V gene: TRBV14
clone size: few
J gene: TRBJ1-1
D gene: TRBD1
CDR3 DNA: TGTGCCAGCAGCCAATTAGCGGGACAGATGAACACTGAAGCTTTCTTT
CDR3 protein: CASSQLAGQMNTEAFF

V gene: TRBV4-2
clone size: few
J gene: TRBJ2-5
D gene: TRBD2
CDR3 DNA: TGTGCCAGCAGCCTCAGTATTAGCGGGAGGGCGGAGACCCAGTACTTC
CDR3 protein: CASSLSISGRAETQYF

V gene: TRBV10-3
clone size: -
J gene: TRBJ2-1
D gene: TRBD2
CDR3 DNA: TGTGCCATCAGTGAGTCGACTAGCGGGGACAATGAGCAGTTCTTC
CDR3 protein: CAISESTSGDNEQFF

V gene: TRBV14
clone size: few
J gene: TRBJ2-5
D gene: TRBD1
CDR3 DNA: TGTGCCAGCAGCGGGGGACAGGTATCAAGAGAGTCCCAGTACTTC
CDR3 protein: CASSGGQVSRESQYF

V gene: TRBV12-3/TRBV12-4
clone size: few
J gene: TRBJ1-1
D gene: TRBD1
CDR3 DNA: TGTGCCAGCAGTCGATCCCCGGGACAGGGGAACACTGAAGCTTTCTTT
CDR3 protein: CASSRSPGQGNTEAFF

V gene: TRBV6-5
clone size: -
J gene: TRBJ2-3
D gene: TRBD1
CDR3 DNA: TGTGCCAGCAAATGGATAGGGGACAGGGGGAGCACAGATACGCAGTATTTT
CDR3 protein: CASKWIGDRGSTDTQYF

V gene: TRBV5-1
clone size: -
J gene: TRBJ2-1
D gene: TRBD1
CDR3 DNA: TGCGCCAGCAGCGGAGACAGGGGGGGGTACAATGAGCAGTTCTTC
CDR3 protein: CASSGDRGGYNEQFF

V gene: TRBV7-6
clone size: many
J gene: TRBJ2-2
D gene: -
CDR3 DNA: TGTGCCAGCAGCCCCCTCGGGGCCGGGGAGCTGTTTTTT
CDR3 protein: CASSPLGAGELFF

V gene: TRBV7-9
clone size: once
J gene: TRBJ2-3
D gene: -
CDR3 DNA: TGTGCCAGCAGCTTATTTTCGAGCACAGATACGCAGTATTTT
CDR3 protein: CASSLFSSTDTQYF

V gene: TRBV4-1
clone size: -
J gene: TRBJ2-2
D gene: -
CDR3 DNA: TGCGCCAGCAGCCAAGAGGGGGCTGGGTCCGGCACCGGGGAGCTGTTTTTT
CDR3 protein: CASSQEGAGSGTGELFF

V gene: TRBV7-9
clone size: few
J gene: TRBJ1-1
D gene: TRBD1
CDR3 DNA: TGTGCCAGCAGCTCCACGCTGCGGGACAGGGGACACGAACCTGAAGCTTTCTTT
CDR3 protein: CASSSTLRDRGHEPEAFF

V gene: TRBV7-9
clone size: -
J gene: TRBJ1-4
D gene: -
CDR3 DNA: TGTGCCAGCAGCTTATTAACGGCAACTAATGAAAAACTGTTTTTT
CDR3 protein: CASSLLTATNEKLFF

V gene: TRBV4-1
clone size: few
J gene: TRBJ2-1
D gene: TRBD1
CDR3 DNA: TGCGCCAGCAGCCAAGAGACAGGGGGTTACTACAATGAGCAGTTCTTC
CDR3 protein: CASSQETGGYYNEQFF

V gene: TRBV28
clone size: -
J gene: TRBJ1-5
D gene: -
CDR3 DNA: TGTGCCAGCAGCTCGGTTTTAGGGCCCCAGCATTTT
CDR3 protein: CASSSVLGPQHF

V gene: TRBV7-2
clone size: few
J gene: TRBJ1-4
D gene: -
CDR3 DNA: TGTGCCAGCAGCTTTCGGGCCGCAGCTAATGAAAAACTGTTTTTT
CDR3 protein: CASSFRAAANEKLFF

V gene: TRBV4-1
clone size: few
J gene: TRBJ1-2
D gene: TRBD1
CDR3 DNA: TGCGCCAGCAGCCAAGATTCGGGACAGGGCTATGGCTACACCTTC
CDR3 protein: CASSQDSGQGYGYTF

V gene: TRBV6-5
clone size: -
J gene: TRBJ2-7
D gene: TRBD1
CDR3 DNA: TGTGCCAGCAGTTACTCCCAGGGGGTAGGATCCTACGAGCAGTACTTC
CDR3 protein: CASSYSQGVGSYEQYF

V gene: TRBV7-6
clone size: once
J gene: TRBJ2-5
D gene: TRBD1
CDR3 DNA: TGTGCCAGCAGCACAGACCTCGGGACAGCCCGGCGGGAGACCCAGTACTTC
CDR3 protein: CASSTDLGTARRETQYF

V gene: TRBV7-2
clone size: few
J gene: TRBJ1-2
D gene: -
CDR3 DNA: TGTGCCAGCAGCCCCAGGGGATCTGGCTACACCTTC
CDR3 protein: CASSPRGSGYTF

V gene: TRBV7-9
clone size: few
J gene: TRBJ2-1
D gene: TRBD2
CDR3 DNA: TGTGCCAGCAGCTCGACTAGCGGGCTGCTCAATGAGCAGTTCTTC
CDR3 protein: CASSSTSGLLNEQFF

V gene: TRBV2
clone size: few
J gene: TRBJ2-7
D gene: TRBD2
CDR3 DNA: TGTGCCAGCAGTGAAGCCCTAGCGGGAGTCTACGAGCAGTACTTC
CDR3 protein: CASSEALAGVYEQYF

V gene: TRBV7-2
clone size: -
J gene: TRBJ2-1
D gene: TRBD1
CDR3 DNA: TGTGCCAGCAGCTTACGACAGGGAAGGAATGAGCAGTTCTTC
CDR3 protein: CASSLRQGRNEQFF

V gene: TRBV6-2/TRBV6-3
clone size: -
J gene: TRBJ2-3
D gene: TRBD1
CDR3 DNA: TGTGCCAGCAGTTTCCCGCCTCTCCCGGGACAGACTTCCACAGATACGCAGTATTTT
CDR3 protein: CASSFPPLPGQTSTDTQYF

V gene: TRBV20-1
clone size: -
J gene: TRBJ2-3
D gene: TRBD2
CDR3 DNA: TGCAGTGCTAGAGTCCCGGAAGGTAGCGGGAGGGCTAGGTTACCCACAGATACGCAGTATTTT
CDR3 protein: CSARVPEGSGRARLPTDTQYF

V gene: TRBV7-3
clone size: -
J gene: TRBJ2-1
D gene: -
CDR3 DNA: TGTGCCAGCAGCTTCGACAGGACCTACAATGAGCAGTTCTTC
CDR3 protein: CASSFDRTYNEQFF

V gene: TRBV15
clone size: few
J gene: TRBJ2-7
D gene: -
CDR3 DNA: TGTGCCACCAGCAGAGATCCTTTTCGGAGCGCCTACGAGCAGTACTTC
CDR3 protein: CATSRDPFRSAYEQYF

V gene: TRBV7-2
clone size: -
J gene: TRBJ2-5
D gene: TRBD2
CDR3 DNA: TGTGCCAGCAGCTTACCAGCGGGAGGCGTGTTGGAGACCCAGTACTTC
CDR3 protein: CASSLPAGGVLETQYF

V gene: TRBV5-1
clone size: few
J gene: TRBJ1-4
D gene: TRBD1
CDR3 DNA: TGCGCCAGCAGCCCTGGGACAGGGGGAGAAAAACTGTTTTTT
CDR3 protein: CASSPGTGGEKLFF

V gene: TRBV12-3/TRBV12-4
clone size: few
J gene: TRBJ2-1
D gene: TRBD1
CDR3 DNA: TGTGCCAGCAGTTTAGGGGACAGGGGGTATGAGCAGTTCTTC
CDR3 protein: CASSLGDRGYEQFF